Shown below are 6 T cell receptor beta chains from a single sample sequenced in a study of blood T cell repertoires in COVID-19. Assay: immunoSEQ multiplex PCR; the TCRdb copy retains only in-frame clones and omits some. The sample carries 200,000 to 300,000 clones, 70% to 90% recorded once. Sequences were obtained from peripheral blood. These TCRs come from a woman between 40 and 50 years old who had recovered from COVID-19.

The chain combines TRBV3-1 (or the pseudogene TRBV3-2) with TRBJ2-1; 14 nucleotides align to TRBD2. V shed 4 bases, J shed 7 bases, and the junction held 6 bases outside the gene matches. The CDR3 sequence is 16 residues long. In germline, CDR1 is LGHDT, CDR2 YNNKEL (reference sequence). As DNA, the CDR3 is TGTGCCAGCAGCCTCCCTCGACTAGCGGGAGGGAATGAGCAGTTCTTC. This sequence encodes CASSLPRLAGGNEQFF.

J is TRBJ2-3 and V is TRBV7-9; a possible D gene is TRBD2 (5 bases). Trimming left V 4 bases short and J 5 bases short, with 13 bases between. Germline CDR1 and CDR2: SEHNR and FQNEAQ (reference sequence). The CDR3 is made up of 14 amino acids. The CDR3 is CASSSRGGGDTQYF. The CDR3 DNA sequence: TGTGCCAGCAGCTCCCGAGGAGGCGGAGATACGCAGTATTTT.

V is TRBV19 and J is TRBJ1-2, with D unresolved. The CDR3 consists of 12 residues. Trimming took 7 bases from V and 10 from J, leaving 16 bases between them. Germline values: CDR1 LNHDA, CDR2 SQIVND (reference sequence). CDR3 protein: CASTHAAANYTF. CDR3 DNA sequence: TGTGCCAGTACCCATGCGGCAGCAAACTACACCTTC.

The gene calls are TRBV3-1 (or the pseudogene TRBV3-2) and TRBJ2-1; 9 nucleotides line up with TRBD2. J was trimmed by 7 bases and V by 4 bases; bases with no gene match: 14. In germline, CDR1 is LGHDT, CDR2 YNNKEL (reference sequence). The CDR3 loop spans 17 amino acids. The CDR3 bases are TGTGCCAGCAGCCCCCTTCTTTCCAGCGGGAGGCCAAATGAGCAGTTCTTC. It translates to CASSPLLSSGRPNEQFF.

This chain uses TRBV7-8 with TRBJ1-4; the D is unclear. The V gene lost 5 bases and the J gene lost 14 bases, with 15 bases spanning the gap. From germline, CDR1 is SGHVS and CDR2 FQNEAQ. There are 12 residues in the CDR3. The CDR3 DNA sequence: TGTGCCAGCAGCCCCGGCGGGGATGGCCTGTTTTTT. Translation: CASSPGGDGLFF.

This clone is a singleton in its sample. The chain has TRBV6-2 or TRBV6-3 and TRBJ1-1, with D unclear. This CDR3 is built from 13 residues. Trimming left V 5 bases short and J 1 base short, with 8 bases between. The germline V gene has CDR1 MNHEY and CDR2 SVGEGT. The CDR3 coding sequence is TGTGCCAGCAGTGCGACACAGAACACTGAAGCTTTCTTT. It codes for CASSATQNTEAFF.